This T cell receptor beta chain was sequenced during a study of T cell changes during pregnancy in multiple sclerosis. Clones were sequenced by immunoSEQ multiplex PCR, and TCRdb holds only the in-frame ones, with some missing. The data hold some 48,000 clones, with 96% observed a single time. The germline CDR1 and CDR2 sequences are MNHNS and SASEGT. V gave up 3 bases and J gave up 3 bases; unmatched junction bases: 7. This CDR3 contains 16 residues. This sequence joins TRBV6-1 and TRBJ2-1, with TRBD1 matching over 8 bases. The sample here was peripheral blood, taken in the second trimester of pregnancy. The receptor's source is a female donor with multiple sclerosis, enrolled in a pregnancy study. Here the CDR3 reads CASSEEGQARYNEQFF. The CDR3, as DNA: TGTGCCAGCAGTGAGGAGGGACAGGCACGCTACAATGAGCAGTTCTTC.